The 21 T cell receptor beta chains in this list originate from one sample, sequenced in a study of control samples from healthy donors and cancer patients. Only in-frame clones appear in the TCRdb table, and some are missing; sequencing was by immunoSEQ multiplex PCR. The table lists about 77,000 clones, 85% to 95% of them singletons. The sample taken for sequencing was blood. The receptor set was obtained from a woman aged 55-70 years in good health.

This chain links TRBV3-1 (or the pseudogene TRBV3-2) with TRBJ2-2; D gene uncertain. Trimming shortened V by 0 bases and J by 6 bases, and 11 bases separated the two germline ends. The CDR3 has 15 amino acids. The V gene's germline CDR1 is LGHDT and CDR2 YNNKEL (reference sequence). DNA of the CDR3: TGTGCCAGCAGCCAAGATTTTAATGTCGCCGGGGAGCTGTTTTTT. Amino acid sequence: CASSQDFNVAGELFF.

The chain is built from TRBV19 and TRBJ1-1; TRBD1 matches 10 bases. The CDR3 covers 14 residues. The V segment lost 5 bases and the J segment 5 bases; nucleotides outside the gene matches: 5. Germline V gene lookup returns CDR1 LNHDA and CDR2 SQIVND (reference sequence). CDR3 loop: CASSLDRGVTEAFF. As DNA, the CDR3 is TGTGCCAGTAGTTTGGACAGGGGGGTTACTGAAGCTTTCTTT.

This clone was seen once. V gene TRBV4-3 combines with J gene TRBJ1-4, with 9 bases identical to TRBD1. Trimming cost V 4 bases and J 5 bases; bases outside gene matches: 5. Per germline, CDR1 LGHNA and CDR2 YSLEER. The CDR3 covers 15 residues. The DNA of the CDR3 is TGCGCCAGCAGCCGGGGACAGGGCCCGAATGAAAAACTGTTTTTT. Protein sequence: CASSRGQGPNEKLFF.

The rearrangement uses TRBV11-2 and TRBJ2-7; 7 nucleotides agree with TRBD2. V lost 1 base, J lost 0 bases, and 3 bases stayed unmatched. The CDR3 contains 15 residues. Germline V lookup: CDR1 SGHAT, CDR2 FQNNGV. The CDR3 loop is CASSLGRTSSYEQYF. Here the CDR3 DNA reads TGTGCCAGCAGCTTAGGCCGGACTAGCTCCTACGAGCAGTACTTC.

The chain employs TRBV28 and TRBJ1-5; D call uncertain. Germline lookup yields CDR1 MDHEN and CDR2 SYDVKM. The CDR3 contains 12 residues. The V gene lost 6 bases and the J gene lost 5 bases, with 8 bases spanning the gap. The CDR3 loop is CASSPVHQPQHF. The CDR3 DNA follows: TGTGCCAGCAGCCCGGTTCATCAGCCCCAGCATTTT.

The CDR3 protein is CASRSTTGGTIQYF. CDR3 sequence (DNA): TGTGCCAGCAGGTCAACGACAGGGGGGACCATTCAGTACTTC. The rearrangement uses TRBV6-5 and TRBJ2-4, with TRBD1 identical over 9 bases. Unmatched junction bases numbered 9, after V lost 6 bases and J lost 9 bases. The CDR3 is made up of 14 amino acids. Per germline, CDR1 MNHEY and CDR2 SVGAGI.

The V call is TRBV19, the J call TRBJ1-2, with D perhaps matching TRBD1 (6 bases). Per the germline V gene, CDR1 is LNHDA and CDR2 is SQIVND (reference sequence). The CDR3 sequence is 17 residues long. V was cut by 4 bases and J by 4 bases, with 22 bases left in between. CDR3 DNA sequence: TGTGCCAGTAGTAAAACCGGGACAAGAGGCCTTAGCTATGGCTACACCTTC. It yields the protein CASSKTGTRGLSYGYTF.

This chain links TRBV24-1 with TRBJ1-5, with 9 bases identical to TRBD1. CDR1 is KGHDR and CDR2 is SFDVKD in the germline V gene. CDR3 length: 17 residues. V shed 2 bases, J shed 2 bases, and the junction held 6 bases outside the gene matches. The CDR3 DNA reads TGTGCCACCAGTGATTGGACAAGGGACAGGGGCAATCAGCCCCAGCATTTT. It yields the protein CATSDWTRDRGNQPQHF.

V and J are TRBV7-2 and TRBJ1-5; TRBD1 might be the D (6 bases). V gave up 2 bases and J gave up 0 bases, with 8 bases separating them. This CDR3 comprises 15 residues. Per the germline V gene, CDR1 is SGHTA and CDR2 is FQGNSA. CDR3 region: CASSLRGNSNQPQHF. The CDR3 nucleotides read TGTGCCAGCAGCTTAAGGGGGAATAGCAATCAGCCCCAGCATTTT.

The table lists this clone with a count of one. The DNA of the CDR3 is TGTGCCAGCCGACTTAACTACGAGCAGTACTTC. This codes for CASRLNYEQYF. The rearrangement uses TRBV2 and TRBJ2-7; D is uncertain. Germline loops: CDR1 SNHLY, CDR2 FYNNEI. The CDR3 loop spans 11 amino acids. V was pared by 8 bases and J by 3 bases, with 8 bases between.

This rearrangement joins TRBV9 to TRBJ2-3; 7 bases line up with TRBD2. CDR3 size: 14 residues. J lost 8 bases, V lost 3 bases, and 9 bases had no gene match. Germline V lookup: CDR1 SGDLS, CDR2 YYNGEE. The CDR3 protein is CASSASGTTGTQYF. For the CDR3, the DNA is TGTGCCAGCAGCGCCAGCGGGACCACGGGTACGCAGTATTTT.

This clone showed up just once. CDR3 bases: TGTGCCAGTTTGGGACAGGGGAATGAAAAACTGTTTTTT. As protein: CASLGQGNEKLFF. This chain connects TRBV19 to TRBJ1-4; 10 bases match TRBD1. The CDR3 is 13 residues long. Germline CDR1 and CDR2: LNHDA and SQIVND (reference sequence). V lost 8 bases to trimming and J lost 5 bases; unmatched junction nucleotides: 2.

The chain joins TRBV5-4 to TRBJ2-1; 15 nucleotides match TRBD2. V lost 4 bases to trimming and J lost 0 bases; unmatched junction nucleotides: 8. The CDR3 is 19 amino acids. Germline loops: CDR1 SGHNT, CDR2 YYREEE (reference sequence). The CDR3 spells CASSQAGLAGGSSYNEQFF. In DNA form, the CDR3 reads TGTGCCAGCAGCCAAGCTGGACTAGCGGGAGGGAGCTCCTACAATGAGCAGTTCTTC.

The chain joins TRBV19 to TRBJ2-7; D is tentatively TRBD1 or TRBD2 (5 bases each). The CDR3 runs 15 residues. Germline V gene sequence: CDR1 LNHDA, CDR2 SQIVND (reference sequence). Trimming took off 10 bases at V and 2 bases at J, with 21 bases between the two ends. The CDR3 protein is CATRGGWGNTYEQYF. The DNA of the CDR3 is TGTGCCACCCGGGGTGGTTGGGGCAACACCTACGAGCAGTACTTC.

A single count supports this clone. J is TRBJ2-5 and V is TRBV6-1; D might be TRBD2 (5 bases). The CDR3 runs 13 residues. The germline gives CDR1 MNHNS, CDR2 SASEGT. The V gene lost 3 bases and the J gene lost 7 bases, with 12 bases spanning the gap. The CDR3 spells CASSEWEFGTQYF. CDR3 coding DNA: TGTGCCAGCAGTGAGTGGGAGTTTGGGACCCAGTACTTC.

The chain joins TRBV2 to TRBJ1-1, with TRBD1 as a possible D gene (5 bases). V was shortened by 6 bases and J by 5 bases, with 16 bases between the two germline ends. Germline CDR1 and CDR2: SNHLY and FYNNEI. The CDR3 covers 14 residues. Here the CDR3 reads CASRQANSGTEAFF. Here the CDR3 DNA reads TGTGCCAGCAGACAGGCCAACTCGGGGACTGAAGCTTTCTTT.

V and J are TRBV28 and TRBJ1-6, with no clear D. The CDR3 covers 18 residues. Trimming cost V 1 base and J 7 bases, with 20 bases left between them. Germline values: CDR1 MDHEN, CDR2 SYDVKM. The CDR3 DNA follows: TGTGCCAGCAGTTTATCGGCGTTTGGGTGGTACCCCAATTCACCCCTCCACTTT. This sequence encodes CASSLSAFGWYPNSPLHF. Complete variable domain (other parts from reference TRBV28 and TRBJ1-6): DVKVTQSSRYLVKRTGEKVFLECVQDMDHENMFWYRQDPGLGLRLIYFSYDVKMKEKGDIPEGYSVSREKKERFSLILESASTNQTSMYLCASSLSAFGWYPNSPLHFGNGTRLTVT.

The chain carries TRBV11-2 and TRBJ2-7, with D perhaps TRBD1 (5 bases). The CDR3 consists of 16 residues. The V gene lost 1 base and the J gene lost 3 bases, with 16 bases spanning the gap. The germline CDR1 and CDR2 sequences are SGHAT and FQNNGV. As DNA, the CDR3 is TGTGCCAGCAGCTTAGTTGGAGACAGTTTAGGCTACGAGCAGTACTTC. Its translation: CASSLVGDSLGYEQYF.

The chain employs TRBV10-1 and TRBJ1-5; TRBD1 matches at 9 bases. J lost 2 bases, V lost 6 bases, and 5 bases had no gene match. From germline, CDR1 is WNHNN and CDR2 SYGVQD (reference sequence). This CDR3 is 15 amino acids long. The chain's CDR3 is CASRGDRAGNQPQHF. The CDR3 DNA is TGCGCCAGCAGGGGGGACAGGGCCGGCAATCAGCCCCAGCATTTT.

In its sample, this clone was seen once. The rearrangement links TRBV29-1 to TRBJ2-7, with D perhaps being TRBD1 or TRBD2 (5 bases each). The length of the CDR3 is 12 residues. The germline V gene has CDR1 SQVTM and CDR2 ANQGSEA. With 7 bases removed from V and 5 bases from J, the gap between germline ends came to 15 bases. Written as DNA, the CDR3 is TGCAGCGCAAAGAGGGGTTCCCACGAGCAGTACTTC. It codes for CSAKRGSHEQYF.

The CDR3 here is CAWRPSGGRVGELFF. The CDR3 DNA reads TGTGCCTGGAGGCCCTCAGGGGGGCGGGTCGGGGAGCTGTTTTTT. V is TRBV30 and J is TRBJ2-2, with D possibly TRBD1 on 7 matching bases. CDR1 is GTSNPN, CDR2 SVGIG, per germline (reference sequence). Between the trimmed V and J ends, which lost 3 bases and 7 bases, there was a span of 18 bases. This CDR3 contains 15 residues. The full variable domain, in which reference TRBV30 and TRBJ2-2 provide the parts outside the CDR3, is SQTIHQWPATLVQPVGSPLSLECTVEGTSNPNLYWYRQAAGRGLQLLFYSVGIGQISSEVPQNLSASRPQDRQFILSSKKLLLSDSGFYLCAWRPSGGRVGELFFGEGSRLTVL.